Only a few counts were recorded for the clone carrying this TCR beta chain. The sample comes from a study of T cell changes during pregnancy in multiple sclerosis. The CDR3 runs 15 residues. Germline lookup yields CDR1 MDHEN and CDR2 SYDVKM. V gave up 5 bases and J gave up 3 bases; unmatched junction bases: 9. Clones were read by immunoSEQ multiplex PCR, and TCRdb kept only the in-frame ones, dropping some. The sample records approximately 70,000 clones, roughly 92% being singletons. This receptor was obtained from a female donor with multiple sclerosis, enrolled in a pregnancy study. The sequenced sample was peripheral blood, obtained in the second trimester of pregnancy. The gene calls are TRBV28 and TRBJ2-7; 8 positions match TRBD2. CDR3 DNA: TGTGCCAGCAGTGTGCGCGCGGGAGGCGGCTACGAGCAGTACTTC. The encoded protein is CASSVRAGGGYEQYF.